The rows below give T cell receptor beta chains drawn from one sample of a study of cytomegalovirus exposure and HLA in healthy donors. Clones were read by immunoSEQ multiplex PCR, and TCRdb kept only the in-frame ones, dropping some. The sample shows over 65,000 clones, roughly 74% of them seen only once. The sample comprised PBMCs. Receptors originate from a middle-aged man in good health and CMV-seronegative. Both conserved end residues are part of each CDR3. Each record gives: CDR3 DNA, CDR3 protein, V gene, clone size, J gene, D gene. A D gene is named only where the DNA matches it firmly. Only part of the rows carry a size: once, few, many, or a class if the clone is expanded.

DNA: TGTGCCAGCAGTGGTCGGGACAGACACGAGCAGTACTTC; CDR3: CASSGRDRHEQYF; V: TRBV25-1; size: .; J: TRBJ2-7; D: TRBD1
DNA: TGCAGCGTTGTGCCCGGGACAGGGACTGAAGCTTTCTTT; CDR3: CSVVPGTGTEAFF; V: TRBV29-1; size: few; J: TRBJ1-1; D: TRBD1
DNA: TGTGCCAGCAGCCTCAGATCCGGGACAGCTAACACCGGGGAGCTGTTTTTT; CDR3: CASSLRSGTANTGELFF; V: TRBV4-2; size: .; J: TRBJ2-2; D: TRBD1
DNA: TGTGCCAGCAGCTTAGACAGTTCTTACGAGCAGTACTTC; CDR3: CASSLDSSYEQYF; V: TRBV7-9; size: .; J: TRBJ2-7; D: .
DNA: TGTGCCTGGAGTGACGTGGGGGGGCGCAGGAGCTATGGCTACACCTTC; CDR3: CAWSDVGGRRSYGYTF; V: TRBV30; size: .; J: TRBJ1-2; D: .
DNA: TGTGCCAGCAGTTTACAAACCCCCGTGGAGGATTTTTACTATGGCTACACCTTC; CDR3: CASSLQTPVEDFYYGYTF; V: TRBV27; size: .; J: TRBJ1-2; D: .
DNA: TGTGCTAGCAGCTTAGCGGGGCTCCAAGAGACCCAGTACTTC; CDR3: CASSLAGLQETQYF; V: TRBV7-7; size: .; J: TRBJ2-5; D: TRBD2
DNA: TGTGCCAGCAGCTACTCCGGGAACCTCAATCAGCCCCAGCATTTT; CDR3: CASSYSGNLNQPQHF; V: TRBV7-2; size: .; J: TRBJ1-5; D: .
DNA: TGTGCCTGGAGTGTACAGAGCTCCTACGAGCAGTACTTC; CDR3: CAWSVQSSYEQYF; V: TRBV30; size: .; J: TRBJ2-7; D: .
DNA: TGTGCCAGCAACTGGGACAGGGATGGCTACACCTTC; CDR3: CASNWDRDGYTF; V: TRBV7-9; size: .; J: TRBJ1-2; D: TRBD1